This T cell receptor beta chain is drawn from a study of regulatory T cells in long-lasting Graves disease. Relying on iRepertoire HTBI primers and Arm-PCR of CDR3 regions, the team built TCR beta libraries. TCRdb processed the multiplex PCR reads anew with MiXCR; each CDR3 protein has one entry. Of approximately 470,000 distinct CDR3 sequences listed, about 17% are singletons. Time point here: newly diagnosed GD, antithyroid drugs for less than 3 months. There was RNA extracted from PBMCs, and the TCR library was made from it. There are many counts of this clonotype. The germline V gene has CDR1 WNHNN and CDR2 SYGVQD (reference sequence). The V gene lost 0 bases and the J gene lost 2 bases, with 8 bases spanning the gap. This CDR3 has 14 amino acids. The sample was also linked to a second study, of T cells in Graves' hyperthyroidism and ophthalmopathy.

The chain combines TRBV10-1 with TRBJ2-7; D remains ambiguous. The material was peripheral blood mononuclear cells (PBMCs), obtained at new diagnosis, from a patient treated with antithyroid drugs. The clonotype comes from a man aged 35 to 55 with Graves disease. The CDR3 is CASSESIGPYEQYF. Written as DNA, the CDR3 is TGCGCCAGCAGTGAGTCTATTGGCCCCTACGAGCAGTACTTC.